These 28 T cell receptor beta chains came from one sample sequenced in a study of T cells in Graves' hyperthyroidism and ophthalmopathy. RNA transcripts gave rise to amplified TCR beta CDR3 regions. First-round RT-PCR of the TCR CDR3 relied on the HTBI primer set. TCRdb fed the multiplex PCR reads into MiXCR, producing one record per CDR3 protein. Among roughly 720,000 distinct CDR3 sequences listed, roughly 17% were seen once. The sequenced sample consisted of blood. These receptors were obtained from a man between 45 and 60 years old with Graves' hyperthyroidism.

There are a few counts of this clonotype. The chain carries TRBV24-1 and TRBJ1-1, with D perhaps matching TRBD1 (5 bases). The germline V and J ends were trimmed by 7 bases and 0 bases, with 11 bases remaining between them. The CDR3 is 14 amino acids. CDR1 is KGHDR, CDR2 SFDVKD, per germline. CDR3 region: CATSRDGLNTEAFF. CDR3 DNA: TGTGCCACCAGCCGGGACGGCTTGAACACTGAAGCTTTCTTT.

This clonotype was counted many times. This chain uses TRBV28 with TRBJ1-3, with 7 bases identical to TRBD1. The germline CDR1 and CDR2 sequences are MDHEN and SYDVKM. The length of the CDR3 is 15 residues. J lost 0 bases, V lost 7 bases, and 6 bases had no gene match. CDR3 DNA: TGTGCCAGCAAACCCGACAGGGTCTCTGGAAACACCATATATTTT. This sequence encodes CASKPDRVSGNTIYF.

This clonotype was counted at least ten times. V usage is TRBV30 and J usage is TRBJ1-5; D might be TRBD1 (5 bases). Germline V gene sequence: CDR1 GTSNPN, CDR2 SVGIG (reference sequence). Trimming shortened V by 0 bases and J by 4 bases, and 13 bases separated the two germline ends. The CDR3 covers 15 residues. In nucleotides, the CDR3 is TGTGCCTGGAGTGTACCCACGGGACGGAATCAGCCCCAGCATTTT. It yields the protein CAWSVPTGRNQPQHF.

CDR3 nucleotide sequence: TGTGCCACCAGTGTCAGGGAGACAGATACGCAGTATTTT. Protein product: CATSVRETDTQYF. The chain links TRBV24-1 to TRBJ2-3, with D perhaps matching TRBD1 or TRBD2 (5 bases each). The V gene's germline CDR1 is KGHDR and CDR2 SFDVKD. The length of the CDR3 is 13 residues. The germline V and J ends were trimmed by 5 bases and 3 bases, with 8 bases remaining between them.

This chain's CDR3 is CASSTGTGGRTLWDTIYF. CDR3 DNA sequence: TGTGCCAGCAGCACGGGGACAGGGGGCCGCACTCTCTGGGACACCATATATTTT. This chain links TRBV28 with TRBJ1-3; 12 nucleotides align to TRBD1. This CDR3 has 18 amino acids. Germline V gives CDR1 MDHEN, CDR2 SYDVKM. Unmatched junction bases numbered 17, after V lost 6 bases and J lost 8 bases.

The chain couples TRBV7-6 to TRBJ2-1, with 13 bases fitting TRBD2. The CDR3 is 17 residues long. Germline-derived CDR1 and CDR2 are SGHVS and FNYEAQ. V shed 0 bases, J shed 8 bases, and the junction held 7 bases outside the gene matches. CDR3 sequence reads: CASSLAWGTSGIDEQFF. CDR3 sequence (DNA): TGTGCCAGCAGCTTAGCATGGGGGACTAGCGGGATTGATGAGCAGTTCTTC.

This clonotype was counted at least ten times. The rearrangement uses TRBV7-2 and TRBJ2-3, with no clear D. There are 13 residues in the CDR3. The germline V and J ends were trimmed by 0 bases and 6 bases, with 7 bases remaining between them. Per germline, CDR1 SGHTA and CDR2 FQGNSA. Written as DNA, the CDR3 is TGTGCCAGCAGCTTAGCACAAGGGGATACGCAGTATTTT. Residues: CASSLAQGDTQYF. The complete variable domain, with remaining parts taken from reference TRBV7-2 and TRBJ2-3, reads GAGVSQSPSNKVTEKGKDVELRCDPISGHTALYWYRQSLGQGLEFLIYFQGNSAPDKSGLPSDRFSAERTGGSVSTLTIQRTQQEDSAVYLCASSLAQGDTQYFGPGTRLTVL.

This clonotype was counted at least ten times. The rearrangement links TRBV6-1 to TRBJ2-1, with a possible D match to TRBD1 (6 bases). This CDR3 spans 15 amino acids. Germline CDR1 MNHNS, CDR2 SASEGT. V gave up 5 bases and J gave up 0 bases, with 11 bases separating them. The DNA for the CDR3 is TGTGCCAGCAGTAGCGACAGGAGCTCCTACAATGAGCAGTTCTTC. Its protein is CASSSDRSSYNEQFF.

In its sample, this clonotype was seen many times. The genes are TRBV11-2 and TRBJ2-5, with D maybe TRBD2 (6 bases). Germline CDR1 reads SGHAT; CDR2 reads FQNNGV. V was pared by 2 bases and J by 1 base, with 11 bases between. This CDR3 has 15 residues. DNA for the CDR3: TGTGCCAGCAGCTTACGACTAGTTGGCCAAGAGACCCAGTACTTC. Its translation is CASSLRLVGQETQYF.

This clonotype came up a few times. This sequence joins TRBV20-1 and TRBJ2-1; 8 nucleotides align to TRBD2. CDR1 is DFQATT, CDR2 SNEGSKA, per germline (reference sequence). The CDR3 is 15 amino acids. V lost 0 bases to trimming and J lost 9 bases; unmatched junction nucleotides: 10. This CDR3 is CSARDISGSWGEQFF. CDR3 in DNA: TGCAGTGCTAGAGATATCAGCGGGAGTTGGGGTGAGCAGTTCTTC.

CDR3 in amino acids: CASSLARTGGDYNEQFF. The DNA of the CDR3 is TGCGCCAGCAGCTTGGCTCGGACAGGAGGGGACTACAATGAGCAGTTCTTC. The rearrangement uses TRBV5-1 and TRBJ2-1; possible D gene TRBD1, 7 bases. From germline, CDR1 is SGHRS and CDR2 YFSETQ. CDR3 length: 17 amino acids. Trimming took 0 bases from V and 3 from J, leaving 16 bases between them.

The table lists this clonotype with a count of one. A much larger clone lies one base from this, so it may be a read error. The J gene is TRBJ1-2, the V gene TRBV11-2, with TRBD1 identical over 8 bases. The CDR3 sequence is 15 residues long. Germline loops: CDR1 SGHAT, CDR2 FQNNGV. As DNA, the CDR3 is TGTGTCAGCAGCCCATCCACAGGGGGTTACTATGGCTACACCTTC. Amino acids: CVSSPSTGGYYGYTF. The variable domain in full, completed from reference TRBV11-2 and TRBJ1-2, reads EAGVAQSPRYKIIEKRQSVAFWCNPISGHATLYWYQQILGQGPKLLIQFQNNGVVDDSQLPKDRFSAERLKGVDSTLKIQPAKLEDSAVYLCVSSPSTGGYYGYTFGSGTRLTVV.

This clonotype has at least ten counts. The gene calls are TRBV2 and TRBJ1-6, with D perhaps TRBD1 (6 bases). The CDR3 is 15 residues long. Germline CDR1 reads SNHLY; CDR2 reads FYNNEI. V was trimmed by 1 base and J by 7 bases, leaving 11 bases between them. In nucleotides, the CDR3 is TGTGCCAGCAGTGAAGGGGCAGGGGAGAATTCACCCCTCCACTTT. It is translated as CASSEGAGENSPLHF.

In its sample, this clonotype was seen many times. CDR3 DNA: TGTGCCAGCAGTGGGACAGGAGTTCATCAGCCCCAGCATTTT. As protein: CASSGTGVHQPQHF. The rearrangement links TRBV12-3 or TRBV12-4 to TRBJ1-5; 8 nucleotides agree with TRBD1. V shed 5 bases, J shed 5 bases, and the junction held 5 bases outside the gene matches. The CDR3 extends over 14 amino acids.

As to this clonotype: A much more abundant neighbour one base away suggests this may be a read error. The chain recombines TRBV28 with TRBJ1-1; maybe TRBD1 (5 bases). V lost 1 base, J lost 4 bases, and 13 bases lay in between. Germline V gene lookup returns CDR1 MDHEN and CDR2 SYDVKM. The CDR3 has 15 residues. The CDR3 DNA follows: TGTGCCAGCAGTTTATACGGGGGTAAGTTCACTGAAGCTTTCTTT. Its protein product is CASSLYGGKFTEAFF.

This chain links TRBV7-9 with TRBJ2-7; 9 nucleotides agree with TRBD1. J was trimmed by 6 bases and V by 1 base; bases with no gene match: 7. The CDR3 totals 15 residues. Germline V CDR1 and CDR2: SEHNR, FQNEAQ (reference sequence). CDR3 in DNA: TGTGCCAGCAGCTTAGGACCGGGACAGGGTGGCGAGCAGTACTTC. Amino acids: CASSLGPGQGGEQYF.

This clonotype has only a few counts. The chain is built from TRBV2 and TRBJ2-5; no clear D. V gave up 11 bases and J gave up 5 bases, with 9 bases separating them. The CDR3 runs to 10 residues. In germline, CDR1 is SNHLY, CDR2 FYNNEI. The CDR3 coding sequence is TGTGCCCTGGACCGTGAGACCCAGTACTTC. Translation gives CALDRETQYF.

This clonotype appeared a few times. The V gene is TRBV20-1, the J gene TRBJ2-7; D call uncertain. Germline V gene data show CDR1 as DFQATT and CDR2 as SNEGSKA (reference sequence). The germline V and J ends were trimmed by 3 bases and 3 bases, with 6 bases remaining between them. The CDR3 extends over 11 amino acids. DNA of the CDR3: TGCAGTGCTAGTCTAAACTACGAGCAGTACTTC. Its protein product is CSASLNYEQYF.

This clonotype was recorded many times. The chain joins TRBV30 to TRBJ2-5; possibly TRBD2 for D (5 bases). This CDR3 spans 17 amino acids. Trimming took 3 bases from V and 1 from J, leaving 21 bases between them. Germline assignment: CDR1 GTSNPN and CDR2 SVGIG (reference sequence). CDR3 sequence (DNA): TGTGCCTGGAGCGGTCCTGAGGGCCTAAGGGTCCAAGAGACCCAGTACTTC. As protein: CAWSGPEGLRVQETQYF.

This rearrangement joins TRBV3-1 to TRBJ2-4, with D possibly TRBD1 on 5 matching bases. The CDR3 totals 14 residues. Germline V CDR1 and CDR2: LGHDT, YNNKEL (reference sequence). V was shortened by 0 bases and J by 7 bases, with 10 bases between the two germline ends. The CDR3 is CASSQDRQSNIQYF. The DNA of the CDR3 is TGTGCCAGCAGCCAAGATCGACAGAGTAACATTCAGTACTTC. The entire variable domain, with the rest obtained from reference TRBV3-1 and TRBJ2-4, is as follows: DTAVSQTPKYLVTQMGNDKSIKCEQNLGHDTMYWYKQDSKKFLKIMFSYNNKELIINETVPNRFSPKSPDKAHLNLHINSLELGDSAVYFCASSQDRQSNIQYFGAGTRLSVL.

This clonotype was recorded many times. The chain is built from TRBV19 and TRBJ2-7; TRBD2 matches 8 bases. V shed 4 bases and J 6 bases; nucleotides not matched to a gene: 11. The CDR3 has 15 amino acids. Germline V lookup: CDR1 LNHDA, CDR2 SQIVND (reference sequence). CDR3 residues: CASSTTGAGASEQYF. CDR3 nucleotide sequence: TGTGCCAGTAGTACCACGGGAGCGGGGGCTTCCGAGCAGTACTTC.

This clonotype was picked up many times. The chain joins TRBV29-1 to TRBJ2-7; tentative D call: TRBD1 (6 bases). V was pared by 5 bases and J by 3 bases, with 20 bases between. CDR3 length: 15 residues. The germline CDR1 and CDR2 sequences are SQVTM and ANQGSEA. CDR3 region: CSVWDMTFLDYEQYF. The CDR3 bases are TGCAGCGTTTGGGACATGACTTTCCTCGACTACGAGCAGTACTTC.

This clonotype was seen a handful of times. The V call is TRBV4-2, the J call TRBJ2-7; 14 bases align to TRBD2. V was pared by 4 bases and J by 4 bases, with 9 bases of the junction left unmatched. Germline values: CDR1 LGHNA, CDR2 YNFKEQ. This CDR3 is 17 amino acids long. In DNA form, the CDR3 reads TGTGCCAGCAGCCGGACCGGGACTAGCGGGAGATGGTACGAGCAGTACTTC. Its translation: CASSRTGTSGRWYEQYF.

The gene calls are TRBV6-2 or TRBV6-3 and TRBJ2-7; a weak D match, TRBD2 (6 bases). The CDR3 contains 13 residues. Germline V gene sequence: CDR1 MNHEY, CDR2 SVGEGT. Trimming took 1 base from V and 2 from J, leaving 6 bases between them. CDR3 in amino acids: CASSYWGAYEQYF. For the CDR3, the DNA is TGTGCCAGCAGTTACTGGGGGGCCTACGAGCAGTACTTC.

This clonotype was seen many times. V is TRBV10-2 and J is TRBJ2-3, with TRBD2 matching 10 bases. Germline loops: CDR1 WSHSY, CDR2 SAAADI. V shed 0 bases and J 2 bases; nucleotides not matched to a gene: 11. This CDR3 is built from 19 residues. In nucleotides, the CDR3 is TGCGCCAGCAGTGAGTCGGGGGTAGCGGGAGGCCGGGACACAGATACGCAGTATTTT. Translating it yields CASSESGVAGGRDTDTQYF.

This clonotype was detected ten times or more. CDR3 region: CASSWTGVKDEQYF. The DNA of the CDR3 is TGTGCCAGCAGTTGGACAGGGGTGAAGGACGAGCAGTACTTC. The chain employs TRBV6-1 and TRBJ2-7; 9 bases align to TRBD1. Trimming cost V 5 bases and J 5 bases; bases outside gene matches: 7. This CDR3 is built from 14 residues. The germline V gene has CDR1 MNHNS and CDR2 SASEGT.

V gene TRBV6-1 combines with J gene TRBJ1-2, with TRBD1 matching 10 bases. The CDR3 contains 15 residues. V shed 7 bases, J shed 3 bases, and the junction held 8 bases outside the gene matches. Germline CDR1 MNHNS, CDR2 SASEGT. The CDR3 here is CASTAGQGVDYGYTF. The CDR3, as DNA: TGTGCCAGCACCGCCGGACAGGGGGTTGACTATGGCTACACCTTC.

This clonotype was detected many times. The chain combines TRBV7-9 with TRBJ2-1; tentatively, D is TRBD1 (5 bases). The germline CDR1 and CDR2 sequences are SEHNR and FQNEAQ (reference sequence). The CDR3 is 15 amino acids. Trimming took off 5 bases at V and 2 bases at J, with 13 bases between the two ends. The CDR3 coding sequence is TGTGCCAGCAGCCCCTTGTTGGGGCCCTACAATGAGCAGTTCTTC. Translation gives CASSPLLGPYNEQFF. Full variable domain (missing parts from reference TRBV7-9 and TRBJ2-1): DTGVSQNPRHKITKRGQNVTFRCDPISEHNRLYWYRQTLGQGPEFLTYFQNEAQLEKSRLLSDRFSAERPKGSFSTLEIQRTEQGDSAMYLCASSPLLGPYNEQFFGPGTRLTVL.